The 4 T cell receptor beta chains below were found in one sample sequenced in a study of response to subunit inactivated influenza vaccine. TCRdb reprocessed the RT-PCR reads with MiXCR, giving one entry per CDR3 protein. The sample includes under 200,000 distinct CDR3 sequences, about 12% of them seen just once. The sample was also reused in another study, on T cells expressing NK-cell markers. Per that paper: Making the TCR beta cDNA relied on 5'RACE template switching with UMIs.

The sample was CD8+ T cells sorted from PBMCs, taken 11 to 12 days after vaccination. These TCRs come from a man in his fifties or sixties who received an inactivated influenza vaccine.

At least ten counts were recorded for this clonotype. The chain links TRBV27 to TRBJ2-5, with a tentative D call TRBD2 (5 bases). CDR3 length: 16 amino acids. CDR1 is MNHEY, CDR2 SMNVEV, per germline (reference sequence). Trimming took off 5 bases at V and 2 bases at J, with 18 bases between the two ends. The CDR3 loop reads CASSTGLRVGQETQYF. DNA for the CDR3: TGTGCCAGCAGTACTGGACTGAGGGTCGGTCAAGAGACCCAGTACTTC.

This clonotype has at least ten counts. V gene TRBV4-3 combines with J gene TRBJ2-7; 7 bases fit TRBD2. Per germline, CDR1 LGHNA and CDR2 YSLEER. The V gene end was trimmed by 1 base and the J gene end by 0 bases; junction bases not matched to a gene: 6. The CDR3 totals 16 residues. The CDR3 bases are TGCGCCAGCAGCCAAGGTGTAGCGGGCAGCTCCTACGAGCAGTACTTC. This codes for CASSQGVAGSSYEQYF.

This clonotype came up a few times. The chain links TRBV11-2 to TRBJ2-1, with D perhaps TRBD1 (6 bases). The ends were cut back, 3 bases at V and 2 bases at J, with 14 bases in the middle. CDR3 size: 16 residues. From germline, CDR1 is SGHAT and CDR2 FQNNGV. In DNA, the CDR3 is TGTGCCAGCAGCTTCCTTAGGACAGAGGCCTACAATGAGCAGTTCTTC. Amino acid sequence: CASSFLRTEAYNEQFF.

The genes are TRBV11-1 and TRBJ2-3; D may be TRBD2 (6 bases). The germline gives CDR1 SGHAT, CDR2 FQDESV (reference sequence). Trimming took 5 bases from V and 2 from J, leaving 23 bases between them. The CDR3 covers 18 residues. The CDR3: CASSHTSPFTDYTDTQYF. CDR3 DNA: TGTGCCAGCAGCCATACTAGCCCCTTTACGGATTACACAGATACGCAGTATTTT. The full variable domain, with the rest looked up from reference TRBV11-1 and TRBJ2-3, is EAEVAQSPRYKITEKSQAVAFWCDPISGHATLYWYRQILGQGPELLVQFQDESVVDDSQLPKDRFSAERLKGVDSTLKIQPAELGDSAMYLCASSHTSPFTDYTDTQYFGPGTRLTVL.